Each of the 22 T cell receptor beta chains below was sequenced from the same sample in a study of CXCR3-negative and CXCR3-positive naive CD8 T cells. UMI-labeled 5' RACE yielded the TRB cDNA libraries. From the 5' RACE reads, TCRdb lists one entry per CDR3 protein and no DNA. Its table lists tens of thousands of distinct CDR3 sequences. Material for sequencing was memory CD8+ T cells from blood. Receptor source: a human donor in good health. Some clones in this sample may be carry-over from other donors' samples.

V is TRBV13 and J is TRBJ1-1. Germline loops: CDR1 PRHDT, CDR2 FYEKMQ (reference sequence). The length of the CDR3 is 15 residues. The CDR3 here is CASSLSGRPDIEAFF.

V gene TRBV7-6 combines with J gene TRBJ2-7. The CDR3 loop spans 13 amino acids. Germline loops: CDR1 SGHVS, CDR2 FNYEAQ. The chain's CDR3 is CASSLAQDYEQYF. The full variable domain, in which reference TRBV7-6 and TRBJ2-7 provide the parts outside the CDR3, is GAGVSQSPRYKVTKRGQDVALRCDPISGHVSLYWYRQALGQGPEFLTYFNYEAQQDKSGLPNDRFSAERPEGSISTLTIQRTEQRDSAMYRCASSLAQDYEQYFGPGTRLTVT.

The chain uses TRBV9 and TRBJ2-7; TCRdb's assignment of TRBD2 cannot be checked, as there is no DNA. Germline V gene lookup returns CDR1 SGDLS and CDR2 YYNGEE. The CDR3 loop spans 12 amino acids. The chain's CDR3 is CASSPLPYEQYF.

This chain uses TRBV28 with TRBJ2-5; checking the TCRdb D call of TRBD1 is not possible without DNA. Germline CDR1 reads MDHEN; CDR2 reads SYDVKM. This CDR3 spans 14 amino acids. This CDR3 reads CASMRPRVQETQYF.

The chain is built from TRBV5-1 and TRBJ1-2; lacking DNA, the TRBD1 call made by TCRdb goes unchecked. Per germline, CDR1 SGHRS and CDR2 YFSETQ. The CDR3 consists of 17 residues. This CDR3 reads CASSWGTGDRANYGYTF.

Measured by frequency, this clonotype is large. The rearrangement links TRBV27 to TRBJ2-1; TCRdb gives TRBD1 as the D gene, but with no DNA this cannot be confirmed. Germline V lookup: CDR1 MNHEY, CDR2 SMNVEV (reference sequence). CDR3 size: 15 residues. The CDR3 sequence: CASSPAPTGHNEQFF.

This chain links TRBV20-1 with TRBJ2-7; the TCRdb call, TRBD1, lacks DNA for checking. This CDR3 spans 15 amino acids. Germline-derived CDR1 and CDR2 are DFQATT and SNEGSKA (reference sequence). The CDR3 is CSATPVGGFSGEQYF.

The chain combines TRBV20-1 with TRBJ2-1; lacking DNA, the TRBD2 call made by TCRdb goes unchecked. Germline V gene data show CDR1 as DFQATT and CDR2 as SNEGSKA (reference sequence). The CDR3 runs to 12 residues. This CDR3 reads CSAGVRENEQFF.

V is TRBV4-1 and J is TRBJ1-1; with no DNA, the TCRdb D assignment of TRBD1 cannot be verified. The CDR3 sequence is 15 residues long. Germline CDR1 reads MGHRA; CDR2 reads YSYEKL. CDR3 sequence reads: CASSQETGVSTEAFF.

The gene calls are TRBV6-4 and TRBJ2-1; TCRdb designates TRBD1, a call that cannot be tested without DNA. Germline loops: CDR1 MRHNA, CDR2 SNTAGT. This CDR3 comprises 12 residues. CDR3 loop: CATGQGEGIQFF.

The chain employs TRBV6-2 or TRBV6-3 and TRBJ2-1; TCRdb selects TRBD1, and the lack of DNA leaves this call unchecked. This CDR3 is 13 amino acids long. Germline-derived CDR1 and CDR2 are MNHEY and SVGEGT. CDR3 protein: CASRGEIYNEQFF.

The V gene is TRBV20-1, the J gene TRBJ2-1; TCRdb's assignment of TRBD1 cannot be checked, as there is no DNA. The CDR3 has 15 residues. The germline CDR1 and CDR2 sequences are DFQATT and SNEGSKA (reference sequence). The CDR3 here is CSARVAGAPYNEQFF.

This clonotype ranks as large (0.1 to 1%) in terms of frequency. The chain is built from TRBV19 and TRBJ2-5; TCRdb's D call of TRBD1 is untestable without DNA. The length of the CDR3 is 13 residues. The germline V gene has CDR1 LNHDA and CDR2 SQIVND (reference sequence). This CDR3 is CASSIASTGAQYF.

CDR3 sequence reads: CASSFPSGEQNLYQETQYF. The chain combines TRBV28 with TRBJ2-5; TCRdb outputs TRBD2, but without DNA this stays unchecked. Germline CDR1 is MDHEN and CDR2 is SYDVKM. This CDR3 has 19 residues.

The chain uses TRBV7-6 and TRBJ2-1; TCRdb's D gene call, TRBD2, goes unchecked for lack of DNA. CDR1 is SGHVS, CDR2 FNYEAQ, per germline. CDR3 length equals 15 residues. CDR3 amino acids: CASSLTGGFYNEQFF.

This chain links TRBV29-1 with TRBJ1-1; TCRdb reports TRBD1, a call that lacks DNA to check it against. Germline CDR1 reads SQVTM; CDR2 reads ANQGSEA. The CDR3 loop spans 13 amino acids. The CDR3 spells CSVRESLDTEAFF. Full variable domain (rest looked up from reference TRBV29-1 and TRBJ1-1): SAVISQKPSRDICQRGTSLTIQCQVDSQVTMMFWYRQQPGQSLTLIATANQGSEATYESGFVIDKFPISRPNLTFSTLTVSNMSPEDSSIYLCSVRESLDTEAFFGQGTRLTVV.

J is TRBJ2-7 and V is TRBV12-3 or TRBV12-4; TCRdb returns TRBD2, unconfirmable since there is no DNA. CDR3 size: 14 residues. The CDR3 is CASSFVAGGDEQYF.

The chain has TRBV29-1 and TRBJ2-6; the D gene TCRdb calls, TRBD2, cannot be checked with no DNA. The V gene's germline CDR1 is SQVTM and CDR2 ANQGSEA. This CDR3 comprises 18 residues. CDR3 residues: CSVEDRAGSYSGANVLTF.

The chain employs TRBV29-1 and TRBJ1-4. Germline CDR1 SQVTM, CDR2 ANQGSEA. This CDR3 region has 18 residues. CDR3 amino acids: CSVEVSGAWETANEKLFF.

The chain uses TRBV7-9 and TRBJ2-2; TCRdb's assignment of TRBD2 cannot be checked, as there is no DNA. The CDR3 contains 18 residues. The germline V gene encodes CDR1 SEHNR and CDR2 FQNEAQ (reference sequence). The CDR3 loop reads CASSLVRGETPNTGELFF.

The chain carries TRBV19 and TRBJ1-5; TCRdb selects TRBD1, and the lack of DNA leaves this call unchecked. Germline V gene data show CDR1 as LNHDA and CDR2 as SQIVND (reference sequence). The length of the CDR3 is 14 residues. Here the CDR3 reads CASRGILGNQPQHF.

The chain uses TRBV3-1 and TRBJ2-7; checking the TCRdb D call of TRBD2 is not possible without DNA. Germline CDR1 and CDR2: LGHDT and YNNKEL (reference sequence). The CDR3 loop spans 14 amino acids. CDR3 region: CASSYRDYNYEQYF.